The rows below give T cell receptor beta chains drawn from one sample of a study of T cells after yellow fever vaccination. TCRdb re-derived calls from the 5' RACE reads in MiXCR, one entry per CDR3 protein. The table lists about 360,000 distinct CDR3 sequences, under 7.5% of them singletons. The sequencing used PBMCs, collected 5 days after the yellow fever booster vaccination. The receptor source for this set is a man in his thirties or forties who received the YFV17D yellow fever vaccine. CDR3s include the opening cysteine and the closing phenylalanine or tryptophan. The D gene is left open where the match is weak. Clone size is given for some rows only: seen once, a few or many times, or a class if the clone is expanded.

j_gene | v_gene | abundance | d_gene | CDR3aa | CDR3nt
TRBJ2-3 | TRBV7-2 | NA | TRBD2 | CASSLGPGLNTQYF | TGTGCCAGCAGCTTAGGCCCGGGACTAAATACGCAGTATTTT
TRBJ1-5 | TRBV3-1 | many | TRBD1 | CASGTGGQPQHF | TGTGCCAGCGGGACAGGGGGTCAGCCCCAGCATTTT
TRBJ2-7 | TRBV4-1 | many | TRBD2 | CASSQLAGVTYEQYF | TGCGCCAGCAGCCAACTAGCGGGAGTTACCTACGAGCAGTACTTC
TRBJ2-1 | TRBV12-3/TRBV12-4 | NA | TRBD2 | CASSSAGGNNEQFF | TGTGCCAGCAGTTCGGCGGGAGGAAACAATGAGCAGTTCTTC
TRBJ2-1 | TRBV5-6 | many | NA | CASSLTSLAGYGEQFF | TGTGCCAGCAGCTTAACTTCACTAGCTGGGTACGGTGAGCAGTTCTTC
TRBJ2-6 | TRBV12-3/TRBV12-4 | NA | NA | CASSLRVAFSGANVLTF | TGTGCCAGCAGTTTGCGAGTCGCCTTCTCTGGGGCCAACGTCCTGACTTTC
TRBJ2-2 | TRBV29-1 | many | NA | CSVDPGTGELFF | TGCAGCGTTGACCCCGGCACCGGGGAGCTGTTTTTT
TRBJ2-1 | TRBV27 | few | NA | CASSFADRTYNEQFF | TGTGCCAGCAGTTTCGCGGACAGAACCTACAATGAGCAGTTCTTC
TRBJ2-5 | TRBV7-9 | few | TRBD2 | CASSWGGMQETQYF | TGTGCCAGCAGCTGGGGGGGGATGCAAGAGACCCAGTACTTC
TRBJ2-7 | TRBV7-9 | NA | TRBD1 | CASSQQGTGFLEQYF | TGTGCCAGCAGCCAACAGGGGACAGGGTTCCTCGAGCAGTACTTC
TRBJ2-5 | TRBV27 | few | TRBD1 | CASSLRRTGGEETQYF | TGTGCCAGCAGTTTAAGGAGGACAGGGGGCGAAGAGACCCAGTACTTC
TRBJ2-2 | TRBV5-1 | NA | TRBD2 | CASSWASGATGELFF | TGCGCCAGCAGCTGGGCTAGCGGGGCCACCGGGGAGCTGTTTTTT
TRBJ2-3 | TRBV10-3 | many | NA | CAISERGIDTQYF | TGTGCCATCAGTGAGAGGGGAATAGATACGCAGTATTTT
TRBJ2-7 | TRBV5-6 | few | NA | CASSPARGGPSGRYEQYF | TGTGCCAGCAGCCCGGCGCGGGGTGGTCCCTCAGGCCGATACGAGCAGTACTTC
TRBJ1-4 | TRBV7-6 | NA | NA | CASSLLTQEKLFF | TGTGCCAGCAGCTTACTTACCCAGGAAAAACTGTTTTTT
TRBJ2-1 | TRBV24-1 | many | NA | CATTGPGISNEQFF | TGTGCCACCACCGGTCCAGGCATTTCCAATGAGCAGTTCTTC
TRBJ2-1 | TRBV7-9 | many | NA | CASSLQAPGPYNEQFF | TGTGCCAGCAGCTTACAGGCACCGGGCCCTTACAATGAGCAGTTCTTC
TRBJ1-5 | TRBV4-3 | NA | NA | CASSQDHSGQPQHF | TGCGCCAGCAGCCAAGATCACAGTGGGCAGCCCCAGCATTTT
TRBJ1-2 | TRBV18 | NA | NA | CASSPSRSHGYTF | TGTGCCAGCTCACCCTCCAGGTCCCATGGCTACACCTTC
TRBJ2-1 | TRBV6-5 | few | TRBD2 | CASSYGISTSGSYEQFF | TGTGCCAGCAGTTACGGGATATCGACTAGCGGGAGTTATGAGCAGTTCTTC
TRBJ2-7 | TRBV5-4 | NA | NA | CASSFSPGQEVGEQYF | TGTGCCAGCAGTTTTTCACCGGGCCAGGAGGTAGGAGAGCAGTACTTC
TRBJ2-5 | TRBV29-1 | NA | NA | CSFFLGTLAQETQYF | TGCAGCTTTTTCCTGGGGACTCTTGCCCAAGAGACCCAGTACTTC
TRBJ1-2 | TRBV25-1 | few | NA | CASRSAGSHGYTF | TGTGCCAGCAGGTCAGCGGGGAGTCATGGCTACACCTTC
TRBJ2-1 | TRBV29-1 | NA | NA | CSVASVQQFF | TGCAGCGTAGCTAGCGTCCAGCAGTTCTTC
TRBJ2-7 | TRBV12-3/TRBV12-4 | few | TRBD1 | CASEGAPGHEQYF | TGTGCCAGCGAGGGGGCACCGGGGCACGAGCAGTACTTC
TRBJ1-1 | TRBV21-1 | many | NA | CASSKWDRGRRNTEAFF | TGTGCCAGCAGCAAATGGGACAGGGGGCGCCGGAACACTGAAGCTTTCTTT
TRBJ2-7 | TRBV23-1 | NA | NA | CASSLPTVRYF | TGCGCCAGCAGTCTCCCGACAGTCAGGTACTTC
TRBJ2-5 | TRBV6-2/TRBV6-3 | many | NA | CASSYSRSQETQYF | TGTGCCAGCAGTTACTCGAGGTCACAAGAGACCCAGTACTTC
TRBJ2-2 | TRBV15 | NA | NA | CATARYAGELFF | TGTGCCACCGCGAGGTACGCCGGGGAGCTGTTTTTT
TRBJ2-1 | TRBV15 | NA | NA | CATSRVATGPYNEQFF | TGTGCCACCAGCAGAGTCGCTACGGGACCCTACAATGAGCAGTTCTTC
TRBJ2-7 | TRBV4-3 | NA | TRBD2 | CASSQSASGLAGHEQYF | TGCGCCAGCAGCCAATCAGCCTCGGGACTAGCGGGACACGAGCAGTACTTC
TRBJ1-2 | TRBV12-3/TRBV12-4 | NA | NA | CASSEWARTNYGYTF | TGTGCCAGCAGTGAATGGGCACGGACTAACTATGGCTACACCTTC
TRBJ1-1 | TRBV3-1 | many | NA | CASSQQDREAFF | TGTGCCAGCAGCCAACAGGACAGAGAAGCTTTCTTT
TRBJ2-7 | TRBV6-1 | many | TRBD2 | CASSRERGGAYEQYF | TGTGCCAGCAGTCGGGAGCGGGGTGGCGCCTACGAGCAGTACTTC
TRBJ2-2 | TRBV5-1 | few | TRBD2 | CASSLGTSRLNGELFF | TGCGCCAGCAGCTTAGGGACTAGCCGGTTGAACGGGGAGCTGTTTTTT
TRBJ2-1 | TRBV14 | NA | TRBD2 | CASSQGWTSGPTYNEQFF | TGTGCCAGCAGCCAAGGATGGACTAGCGGTCCTACCTACAATGAGCAGTTCTTC
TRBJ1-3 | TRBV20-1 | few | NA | CSAKTLDSENTIYF | TGCAGTGCCAAGACCCTGGACAGTGAAAACACCATATATTTT
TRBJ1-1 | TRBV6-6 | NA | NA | CASSSRVAEAFF | TGTGCCAGCAGTTCTCGGGTCGCTGAAGCTTTCTTT
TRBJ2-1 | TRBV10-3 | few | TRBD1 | CAISDGRGINNEQFF | TGTGCCATCAGTGATGGCAGGGGGATAAACAATGAGCAGTTCTTC
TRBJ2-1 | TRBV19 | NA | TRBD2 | CASSPGLAGGSSYNEQFF | TGTGCCAGTAGCCCAGGACTAGCGGGAGGGAGCTCCTACAATGAGCAGTTCTTC
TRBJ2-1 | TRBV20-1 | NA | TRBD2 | CSATPLAGKANEQFF | TGCAGTGCTACCCCCTTAGCGGGCAAAGCGAATGAGCAGTTCTTC
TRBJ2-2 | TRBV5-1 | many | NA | CASQEMPNTGELFF | TGCGCCAGTCAGGAGATGCCGAACACCGGGGAGCTGTTTTTT
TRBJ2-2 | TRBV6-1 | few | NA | CASRGGAIFTGELFF | TGTGCCAGCAGAGGGGGAGCTATCTTCACCGGGGAGCTGTTTTTT
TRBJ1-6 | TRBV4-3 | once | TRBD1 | CASSQDRSWVVPLHF | TGCGCCAGCAGCCAGGACAGGTCGTGGGTTGTACCCCTCCACTTT
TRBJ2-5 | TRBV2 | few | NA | CASSRGGTRQETQYF | TGTGCCAGCAGCAGAGGAGGGACTCGACAAGAGACCCAGTACTTC
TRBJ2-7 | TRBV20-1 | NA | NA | CSAGSGYEQYF | TGCAGTGCTGGGAGCGGCTACGAGCAGTACTTC
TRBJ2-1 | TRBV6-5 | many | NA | CASSGSREQFF | TGTGCCAGCAGTGGATCAAGGGAGCAGTTCTTC
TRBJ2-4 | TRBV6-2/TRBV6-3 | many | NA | CASSLRGQLLAKNIQYF | TGTGCCAGCAGCCTCAGAGGACAGCTCCTAGCCAAAAACATTCAGTACTTC
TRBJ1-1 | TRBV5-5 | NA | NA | CAISPGTLFYTEAFF | TGTGCCATCAGCCCTGGGACACTCTTCTACACTGAAGCTTTCTTT
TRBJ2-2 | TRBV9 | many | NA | CASSVRAGELFF | TGTGCCAGCAGCGTACGCGCCGGGGAGCTGTTTTTT
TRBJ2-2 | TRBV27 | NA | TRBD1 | CASSLSDRLWAAGELFF | TGTGCCAGCAGTTTATCGGACAGGCTGTGGGCCGCCGGGGAGCTGTTTTTT